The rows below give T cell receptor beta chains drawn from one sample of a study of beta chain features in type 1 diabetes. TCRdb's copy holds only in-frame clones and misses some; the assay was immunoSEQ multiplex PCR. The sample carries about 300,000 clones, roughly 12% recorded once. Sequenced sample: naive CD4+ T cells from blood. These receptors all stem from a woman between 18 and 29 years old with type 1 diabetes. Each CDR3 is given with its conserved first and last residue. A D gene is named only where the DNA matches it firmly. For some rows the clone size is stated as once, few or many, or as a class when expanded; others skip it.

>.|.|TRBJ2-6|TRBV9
TGTGCCAGCAGCGTAGCCCCTACGAACTCTGGGGCCAACGTCCTGACTTTC
CASSVAPTNSGANVLTF
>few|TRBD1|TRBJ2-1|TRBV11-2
TGTGCCAGCAGCTTTCTCCCTCCGGGACAGGGGTACAATGAGCAGTTCTTC
CASSFLPPGQGYNEQFF
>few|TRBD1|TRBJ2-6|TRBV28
TGTGCCAGCAGTTCCCGACAGGGAATAATCTCTGGGGCCAACGTCCTGACTTTC
CASSSRQGIISGANVLTF
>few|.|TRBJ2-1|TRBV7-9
TGTGCCAGCAGCATCGCAGGGGGGAGCTCCTACAATGAGCAGTTCTTC
CASSIAGGSSYNEQFF
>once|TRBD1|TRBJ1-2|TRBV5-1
TGCGCCAGCAGCATTGGACAGGGTGCTACGAACTATGGCTACACCTTC
CASSIGQGATNYGYTF
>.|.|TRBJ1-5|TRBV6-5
TGTGCCAGCAGTTACGCAGCCCAGGGCAATCAGCCCCAGCATTTT
CASSYAAQGNQPQHF
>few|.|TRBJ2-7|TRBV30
TGTGCCTGGAGCAGAGCGGGTAAAACCTACGAGCAGTACTTC
CAWSRAGKTYEQYF
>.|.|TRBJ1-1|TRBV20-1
TGCAGTGCTAGCCGGGTCACTGAAGCTTTCTTT
CSASRVTEAFF
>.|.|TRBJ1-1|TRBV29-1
TGCAGCGTGATACAGGGCCCGAACACTGAAGCTTTCTTT
CSVIQGPNTEAFF
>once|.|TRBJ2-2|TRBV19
TGTGCCAGTAGTGGGGGCTGGGGTTCGCTGAACACCGGGGAGCTGTTTTTT
CASSGGWGSLNTGELFF
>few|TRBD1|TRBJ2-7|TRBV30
TGTGCCTGGAGACAGGGGGCTGTCTCCTACGAGCAGTACTTC
CAWRQGAVSYEQYF
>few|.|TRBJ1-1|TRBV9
TGTGCCAGCAGCGGAGCGTACACTGAAGCTTTCTTT
CASSGAYTEAFF
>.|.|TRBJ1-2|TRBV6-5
TGTGCCAGCACCCACGGGGGGGGTGGCTACACCTTC
CASTHGGGGYTF
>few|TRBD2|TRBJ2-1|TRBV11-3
TGTGCCAGCACCCTGCGGGGGAAATACAATGAGCAGTTCTTC
CASTLRGKYNEQFF
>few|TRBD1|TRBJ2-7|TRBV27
TGTGCCAGCAGTTTGCAAAAAGGGACAGGACCGGGCGAGCAGTACTTC
CASSLQKGTGPGEQYF
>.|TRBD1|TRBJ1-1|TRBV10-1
TGCGCCAGCAGTGATGAGGGGCAGGGGGCGACTGAAGCTTTCTTT
CASSDEGQGATEAFF
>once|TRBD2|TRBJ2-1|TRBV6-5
TGTGCCAGCAGTTTACGGACTAGCGGTGGGAGGGATGAGCAGTTCTTC
CASSLRTSGGRDEQFF
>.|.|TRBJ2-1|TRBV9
TGTGCCAGCAGGGGAGGGACATCTTTGGGTGAGCAGTTCTTC
CASRGGTSLGEQFF
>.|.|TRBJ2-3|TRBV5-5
TGTGCCAGCAGCTTACCCCTGGACGGGACAAGCACAGATACGCAGTATTTT
CASSLPLDGTSTDTQYF
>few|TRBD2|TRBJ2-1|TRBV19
TGTGCCAGTAGTATTCACGTACTAGCGAGAAGGTACAATGAGCAGTTCTTC
CASSIHVLARRYNEQFF
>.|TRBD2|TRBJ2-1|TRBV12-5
TGTGCTAGTGGTTTGATACTAGCGGGAGTCTCCTATGAGCAGTTCTTC
CASGLILAGVSYEQFF
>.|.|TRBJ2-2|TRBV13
TGTGCCAGCAGCTTAGGTTACGGAGCGAACACCGGGGAGCTGTTTTTT
CASSLGYGANTGELFF
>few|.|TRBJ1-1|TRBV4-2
TGTGCCAGCAGCCACCCCCCGGGATATGAAGCTTTCTTT
CASSHPPGYEAFF
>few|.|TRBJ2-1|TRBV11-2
TGTGCCAGCAGCCCCATCGCAGGCCTACAAGATGAGCAGTTCTTC
CASSPIAGLQDEQFF
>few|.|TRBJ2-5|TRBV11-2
TGTGCCAGCAGCCCCATGGCGGAAGAGACCCAGTACTTC
CASSPMAEETQYF
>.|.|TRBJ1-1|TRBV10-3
TGTGCCATCAGAAAGACAGAGAACACTGAAGCTTTCTTT
CAIRKTENTEAFF
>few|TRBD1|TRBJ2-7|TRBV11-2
TGTGCCAGCAGCACCCGGACAGGGGGCTCTGACGAGCAGTACTTC
CASSTRTGGSDEQYF
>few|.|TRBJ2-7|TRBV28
TGTGCCGTTCACAGGTTGAGCTCCTACGAGCAGTACTTC
CAVHRLSSYEQYF
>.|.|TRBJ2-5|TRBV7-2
TGTGCCAGCAGCTTAAACGGGGGAAGGGAGACCCAGTACTTC
CASSLNGGRETQYF
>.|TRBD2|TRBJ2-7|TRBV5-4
TGTGCCAGCAGCTTAATTGGCGGGAGGAGGGACGAGCAGTACTTC
CASSLIGGRRDEQYF